A single sample is the source of the 20 T cell receptor beta chains below, sequenced in a study of prognosis after radiotherapy for stage I lung cancer. Genomic DNA served as the source from which two-round multiplex PCR generated TCR beta CDR3 amplicons. First-round PCR employed TRBV- and TRBJ-specific primers for each gene. MiXCR was run by TCRdb on the multiplex PCR reads, yielding one entry per CDR3 protein. Altogether around 31,000 distinct CDR3 sequences are present, 40% to 55% being singletons, with the ten largest covering 16%. This sample comprised PBMCs, obtained before or after stereotactic body radiation therapy (not recorded which). The receptors here all came from a donor over 45 with non-small cell lung cancer.

In its sample, this clonotype is medium-sized (0.01 to 0.1%). This chain links TRBV24-1 with TRBJ1-1; D perhaps matches TRBD1 (6 bases). Germline V gene lookup returns CDR1 KGHDR and CDR2 SFDVKD. This CDR3 spans 12 amino acids. V lost 12 bases, J lost 4 bases, and 14 bases lay in between. Here the CDR3 DNA reads TGTGCCGCATCAGGGGTAGGCACTGAAGCTTTCTTT. This encodes CAASGVGTEAFF.

The CDR3 coding sequence is TGTGCCAGCAGTTACGGGGGAGTAGAAGCTTTCTTT. This gives the protein CASSYGGVEAFF. V and J are TRBV6-5 and TRBJ1-1; tentative D call: TRBD1 (5 bases). The CDR3 consists of 12 residues. Trimming removed 2 bases from V and 8 bases from J, with 9 bases in between. Germline-derived CDR1 and CDR2 are MNHEY and SVGAGI.

As for this clonotype: At one of its ends the junction is not consistent with the germline gene, which may arise from a read error. This chain joins TRBV6-9 and TRBJ2-3; D is unresolved. Germline V gene data show CDR1 as MNHGY and CDR2 as SVAAGI. CDR3 length equals 14 residues. The CDR3 loop reads CASSYLVSTDTQYF. The CDR3, as DNA: TGTGCCAGTAGTTACCTAGTATCCACAGATACGCAGTATTTT.

This clonotype appeared many times. The genes are TRBV18 and TRBJ1-2, with D maybe TRBD1 (6 bases). The CDR3 length is 13 residues. Trimming took off 3 bases at V and 8 bases at J, with 13 bases between the two ends. From germline, CDR1 is KGHSH and CDR2 LQKENI. The DNA for the CDR3 is TGTGCCAGCTCACCCGTACAGGGTTGGGGCTACACCTTC. Translation gives CASSPVQGWGYTF.

About this clonotype itself: A far bigger clonotype differs at one base, so this is likely a read error. The rearrangement links TRBV6-1 to TRBJ2-7; D might be TRBD1 or TRBD2, each matching 5 bases. Looked up from germline, CDR1 is MNHNS and CDR2 is SASEGT. The length of the CDR3 is 11 residues. Trimming removed 10 bases from V and 6 bases from J, with 13 bases in between. This CDR3 reads CATLTGREQYF. The CDR3, as DNA: TGTGCCACCCTAACGGGGCGCGAGCAGTACTTC.

This clonotype has ten or more counts. The rearrangement uses TRBV12-3 or TRBV12-4 and TRBJ1-4; 8 positions agree with TRBD1. V was pared by 4 bases and J by 1 base, with 2 bases of the junction left unmatched. This CDR3 comprises 15 residues. The CDR3 bases are TGTGCCAGCAGTTACGGACAGGGAACTAATGAAAAACTGTTTTTT. Amino acids: CASSYGQGTNEKLFF.

This clonotype was seen repeatedly, ten times or more. The chain carries TRBV2 and TRBJ2-5; possibly TRBD2 for D (5 bases). Between the trimmed V and J ends, which lost 9 bases and 2 bases, there was a span of 13 bases. Germline assignment: CDR1 SNHLY and CDR2 FYNNEI. The CDR3 has 13 residues. The CDR3 protein is CASTPGFQETQYF. In DNA, the CDR3 is TGTGCCAGTACTCCGGGATTTCAAGAGACCCAGTACTTC. The variable domain in full, with the rest retrieved from reference TRBV2 and TRBJ2-5, is EPEVTQTPSHQVTQMGQEVILRCVPISNHLYFYWYRQILGQKVEFLVSFYNNEISEKSEIFDDQFSVERPDGSNFTLKIRSTKLEDSAMYFCASTPGFQETQYFGPGTRLLVL.

This chain uses TRBV7-9 with TRBJ1-6; D gene uncertain. The germline CDR1 and CDR2 sequences are SEHNR and FQNEAQ (reference sequence). This CDR3 has 18 residues. V lost 5 bases, J lost 6 bases, and 23 bases lay in between. This chain's CDR3 is CASSLGEATPTSNSPLHF. CDR3 coding DNA: TGTGCCAGCAGCCTCGGCGAGGCGACCCCCACCAGTAATTCACCCCTCCACTTT.

The chain is built from TRBV19 and TRBJ2-7; tentative D call: TRBD2 (7 bases). Germline lookup yields CDR1 LNHDA and CDR2 SQIVND (reference sequence). Trimming cost V 5 bases and J 6 bases, with 17 bases left between them. CDR3 size: 14 residues. The CDR3 reads CASSEGGATGEQYF. The CDR3 DNA reads TGTGCCAGTAGTGAAGGGGGGGCGACGGGCGAGCAGTACTTC. The entire variable domain, with the rest obtained from reference TRBV19 and TRBJ2-7, is as follows: DGGITQSPKYLFRKEGQNVTLSCEQNLNHDAMYWYRQDPGQGLRLIYYSQIVNDFQKGDIAEGYSVSREKKESFPLTVTSAQKNPTAFYLCASSEGGATGEQYFGPGTRLTVT.

For this clonotype: A read error is likely here: a far larger clone is one base away. The chain is built from TRBV6-4 and TRBJ1-5; no reliable D call. The germline V gene has CDR1 MRHNA and CDR2 SNTAGT. This CDR3 comprises 14 residues. V lost 6 bases and J lost 4, with 13 bases in between. The CDR3 bases are TGTGCCAGCAGAAGGCCAGTGACAAATCAGCCCCAGCATTTT. Protein sequence: CASRRPVTNQPQHF.

This clonotype has at least ten counts. This rearrangement joins TRBV19 to TRBJ1-3; 7 bases agree with TRBD1. The CDR3 runs 17 residues. Per the germline V gene, CDR1 is LNHDA and CDR2 is SQIVND (reference sequence). V lost 6 bases and J lost 2; bases outside the gene matches: 13. The CDR3, as DNA: TGTGCCAGTAGGGTGAGCCAACAGGGGCTGGCTGGAAACACCATATATTTT. Encoded protein: CASRVSQQGLAGNTIYF. Together with reference TRBV19 and TRBJ1-3, the CDR3 gives the full variable domain: DGGITQSPKYLFRKEGQNVTLSCEQNLNHDAMYWYRQDPGQGLRLIYYSQIVNDFQKGDIAEGYSVSREKKESFPLTVTSAQKNPTAFYLCASRVSQQGLAGNTIYFGEGSWLTVV.

The chain uses TRBV11-3 and TRBJ2-7; a weak D match, TRBD2 (5 bases). The CDR3 extends over 15 amino acids. The V end lost 7 bases, the J end lost 0 bases, and 16 bases lay between the germline ends. CDR1 and CDR2 (germline): SGHNT, YENEEA. CDR3 residues: CASTLEAVDSYEQYF. The CDR3 nucleotides read TGTGCCAGCACCCTAGAAGCGGTGGACTCCTACGAGCAGTACTTC.

Points on this clonotype: A much larger clonotype is one base distant, so this may be a read error. The chain employs TRBV20-1 and TRBJ2-4; 9 positions agree with TRBD1. The length of the CDR3 is 15 residues. The germline V gene has CDR1 DFQATT and CDR2 SNEGSKA (reference sequence). Trimming removed 8 bases from V and 8 bases from J; junction bases left unmatched: 16. CDR3 region: CSSHSTGTGRDIQYF. The CDR3 region has the DNA TGCAGTTCACACTCGACCGGGACAGGGAGGGACATTCAGTACTTC.

This clonotype was recorded a few times. Germline is not matched at one junction end, which may reflect a read error. The rearrangement uses TRBV6-1 and TRBJ1-1; a weak D match, TRBD1 (5 bases). This CDR3 has 17 amino acids. Per the germline V gene, CDR1 is MNHNS and CDR2 is SASEGT. The CDR3 region has the DNA TGTGCCAGCATACGAGACAGAGATGCCTTAGTGAACACTGAAGCTTTATTT. Amino acid sequence: CASIRDRDALVNTEALF.

This clonotype is deemed medium-sized (0.01 to 0.1%). CDR3 region: CASSFQGFRAGYTF. The CDR3 nucleotides read TGTGCCAGCAGCTTTCAGGGGTTTCGGGCCGGCTACACCTTC. The chain links TRBV7-2 to TRBJ1-2, with D perhaps matching TRBD1 (6 bases). V lost 3 bases and J lost 8, with 16 bases in between. CDR3 length: 14 amino acids. The germline V gene encodes CDR1 SGHTA and CDR2 FQGNSA.

V is TRBV6-2 or TRBV6-3 and J is TRBJ2-1, with 8 bases lining up with TRBD1. Germline lookup yields CDR1 MNHEY and CDR2 SVGEGT. Trimming took 6 bases from V and 10 from J; bases not matched to a gene: 5. This CDR3 spans 12 amino acids. The CDR3 nucleotides read TGTGCCAGCAGGGGACAGGTTGCGGAGCAGTTCTTC. Its protein product is CASRGQVAEQFF.

This clonotype was seen repeatedly, ten times or more. The chain has TRBV20-1 and TRBJ2-7; D tentatively fits TRBD1 or TRBD2 (5 bases each). The V and J ends lost 0 bases and 2 bases respectively, with 14 bases between them. CDR1 DFQATT and CDR2 SNEGSKA come from the germline V gene (reference sequence). The CDR3 length is 15 residues. As DNA, the CDR3 is TGCAGTGCTAGAGAGGGGGTGGTAGGCGCCTACGAGCAGTACTTC. Protein product: CSAREGVVGAYEQYF.

Ten or more counts support this clonotype. CDR3 residues: CASSLGRGETQYF. CDR3 nucleotides: TGCGCCAGCAGCTTGGGTCGGGGGGAGACCCAGTACTTC. This chain links TRBV5-1 with TRBJ2-5; D possibly corresponds to TRBD2 (6 bases). V was pared by 0 bases and J by 5 bases, with 8 bases between. There are 13 residues in the CDR3. Germline CDR1 SGHRS, CDR2 YFSETQ.

About this clonotype itself: With only one base between it and a far larger clone, this is likely a read error. This chain connects TRBV6-8 to TRBJ2-1, with 10 positions matching TRBD2. The germline V gene encodes CDR1 MNHGY and CDR2 SAAAGT. This CDR3 is 19 amino acids long. This CDR3 is CASNYSVGLGLAAYNEQFF. CDR3 coding DNA: TGTGCCAGCAATTACTCAGTTGGTCTTGGACTAGCGGCGTACAATGAGCAGTTCTTC.

This clonotype was recorded at least ten times. The chain employs TRBV6-1 and TRBJ2-7; D gene ambiguous. Germline V gives CDR1 MNHNS, CDR2 SASEGT. CDR3 length equals 11 residues. V gave up 5 bases and J gave up 7 bases, with 9 bases separating them. Here the CDR3 DNA reads TGTGCCAGCAGTCCCGTGGGAGAGCAGTACTTC. Residues: CASSPVGEQYF.